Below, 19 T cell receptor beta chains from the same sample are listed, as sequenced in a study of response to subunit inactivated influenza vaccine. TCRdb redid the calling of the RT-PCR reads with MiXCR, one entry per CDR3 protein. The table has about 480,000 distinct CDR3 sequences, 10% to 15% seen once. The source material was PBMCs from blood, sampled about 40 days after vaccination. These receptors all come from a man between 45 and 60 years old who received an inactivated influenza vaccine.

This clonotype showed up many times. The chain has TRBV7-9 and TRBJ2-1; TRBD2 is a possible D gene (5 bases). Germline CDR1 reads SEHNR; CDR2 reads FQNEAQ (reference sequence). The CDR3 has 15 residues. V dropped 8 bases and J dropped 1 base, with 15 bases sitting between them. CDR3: CASSGVARSYNEQFF. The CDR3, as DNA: TGTGCCAGCTCCGGGGTAGCAAGGTCCTACAATGAGCAGTTCTTC.

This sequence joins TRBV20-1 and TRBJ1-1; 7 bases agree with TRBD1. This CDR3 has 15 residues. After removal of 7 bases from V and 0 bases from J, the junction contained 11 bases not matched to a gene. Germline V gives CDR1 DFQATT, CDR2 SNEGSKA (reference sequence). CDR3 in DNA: TGCAGTGGAACAAAAGGGACAGCTGTGAACACTGAAGCTTTCTTT. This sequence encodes CSGTKGTAVNTEAFF.

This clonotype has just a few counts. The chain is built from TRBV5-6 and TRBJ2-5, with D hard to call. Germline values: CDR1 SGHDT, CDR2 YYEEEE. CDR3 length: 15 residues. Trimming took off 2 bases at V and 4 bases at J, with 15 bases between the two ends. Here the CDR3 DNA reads TGTGCCAGCAGCTTTTACGAAGGCCTTCGAGAGACCCAGTACTTC. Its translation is CASSFYEGLRETQYF.

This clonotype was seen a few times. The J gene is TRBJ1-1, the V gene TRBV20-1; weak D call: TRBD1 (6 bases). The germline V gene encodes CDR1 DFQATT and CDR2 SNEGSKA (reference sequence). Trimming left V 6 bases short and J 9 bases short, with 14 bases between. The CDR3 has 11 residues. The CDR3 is CSALWGGKAFF. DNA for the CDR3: TGCAGTGCCCTCTGGGGGGGCAAAGCTTTCTTT.

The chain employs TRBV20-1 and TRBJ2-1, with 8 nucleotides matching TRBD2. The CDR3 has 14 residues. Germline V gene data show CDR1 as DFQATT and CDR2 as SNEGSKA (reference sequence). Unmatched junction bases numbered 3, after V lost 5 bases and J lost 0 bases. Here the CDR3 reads CSARLATSYNEQFF. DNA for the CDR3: TGCAGTGCTCGACTAGCGACCTCCTACAATGAGCAGTTCTTC.

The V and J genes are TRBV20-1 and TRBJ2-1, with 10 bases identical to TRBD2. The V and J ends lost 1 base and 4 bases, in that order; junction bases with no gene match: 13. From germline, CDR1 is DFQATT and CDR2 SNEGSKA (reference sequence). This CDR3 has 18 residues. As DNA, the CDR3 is TGCAGTGCTAGAGTACCTAGCGGGGGAACGATTTGGTACAATGAGCAGTTCTTC. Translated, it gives CSARVPSGGTIWYNEQFF.

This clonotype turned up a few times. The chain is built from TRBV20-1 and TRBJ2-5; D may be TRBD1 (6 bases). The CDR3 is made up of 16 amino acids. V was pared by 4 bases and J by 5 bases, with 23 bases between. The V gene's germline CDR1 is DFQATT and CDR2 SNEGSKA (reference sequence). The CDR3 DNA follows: TGCAGTGCTACGTCCCGGGACATCGACGGAAAGGAGACCCAGTACTTC. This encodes CSATSRDIDGKETQYF.

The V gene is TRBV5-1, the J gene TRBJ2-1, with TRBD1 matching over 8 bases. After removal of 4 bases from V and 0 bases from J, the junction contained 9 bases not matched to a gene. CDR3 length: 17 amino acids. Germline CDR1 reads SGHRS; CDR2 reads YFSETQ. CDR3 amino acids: CASSGRDRLSSYNEQFF. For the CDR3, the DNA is TGCGCCAGCAGCGGCCGGGACAGGTTAAGCTCCTACAATGAGCAGTTCTTC. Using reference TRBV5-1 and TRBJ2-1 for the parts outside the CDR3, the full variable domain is KAGVTQTPRYLIKTRGQQVTLSCSPISGHRSVSWYQQTPGQGLQFLFEYFSETQRNKGNFPGRFSGRQFSNSRSEMNVSTLELGDSALYLCASSGRDRLSSYNEQFFGPGTRLTVL.

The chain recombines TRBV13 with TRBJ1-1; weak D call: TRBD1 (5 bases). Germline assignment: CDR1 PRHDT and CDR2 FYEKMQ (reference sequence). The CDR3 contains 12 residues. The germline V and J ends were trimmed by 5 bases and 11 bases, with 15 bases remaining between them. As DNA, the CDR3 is TGTGCCAGCAGCCCCAGGATCGGGGGGGCTTTCTTT. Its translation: CASSPRIGGAFF.

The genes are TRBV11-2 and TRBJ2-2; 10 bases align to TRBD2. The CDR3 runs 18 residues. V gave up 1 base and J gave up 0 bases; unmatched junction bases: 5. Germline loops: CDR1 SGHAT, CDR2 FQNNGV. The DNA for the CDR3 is TGTGCCAGCAGCTTAGTCGGGACTAGCGTGTCGAACACCGGGGAGCTGTTTTTT. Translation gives CASSLVGTSVSNTGELFF.

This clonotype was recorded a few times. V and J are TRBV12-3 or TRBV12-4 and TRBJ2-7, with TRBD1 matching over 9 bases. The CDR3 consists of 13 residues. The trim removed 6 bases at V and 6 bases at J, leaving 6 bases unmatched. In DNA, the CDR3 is TGTGCCAGCAGGCCCGGGACAGGGACCGAGCAGTACTTC. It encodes CASRPGTGTEQYF.

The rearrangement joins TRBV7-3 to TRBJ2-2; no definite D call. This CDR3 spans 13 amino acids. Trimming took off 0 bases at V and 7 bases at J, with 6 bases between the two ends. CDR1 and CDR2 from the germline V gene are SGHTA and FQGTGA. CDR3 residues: CASSLTSIGELFF. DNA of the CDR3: TGTGCCAGCAGCTTAACGTCCATCGGGGAGCTGTTTTTT.

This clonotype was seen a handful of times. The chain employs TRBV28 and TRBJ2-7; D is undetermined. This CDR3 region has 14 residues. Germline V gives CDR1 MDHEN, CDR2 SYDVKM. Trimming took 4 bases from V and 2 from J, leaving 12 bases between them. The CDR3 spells CASSSGPDPYEQYF. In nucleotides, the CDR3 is TGTGCCAGCAGTTCCGGGCCCGACCCCTACGAGCAGTACTTC.

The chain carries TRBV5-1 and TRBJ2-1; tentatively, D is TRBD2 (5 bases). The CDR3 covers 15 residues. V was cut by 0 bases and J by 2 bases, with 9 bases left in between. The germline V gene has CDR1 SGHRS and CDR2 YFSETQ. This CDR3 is CASSLDSAPYNEQFF. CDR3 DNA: TGCGCCAGCAGCTTGGATAGCGCGCCCTACAATGAGCAGTTCTTC.

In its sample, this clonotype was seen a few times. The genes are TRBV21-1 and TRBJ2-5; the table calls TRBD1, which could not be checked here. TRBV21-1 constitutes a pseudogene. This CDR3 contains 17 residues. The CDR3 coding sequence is TGTGCCACCGGGCCGTCCGGCGGTCGGGACAGACAAGAGACCCAGTACTTC. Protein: CATGPSGGRDRQETQYF.

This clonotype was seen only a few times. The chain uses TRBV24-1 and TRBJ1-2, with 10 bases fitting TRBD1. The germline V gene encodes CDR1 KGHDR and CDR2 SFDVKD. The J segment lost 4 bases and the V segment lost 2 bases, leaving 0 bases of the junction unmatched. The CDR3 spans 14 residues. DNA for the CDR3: TGTGCCACCAGTGATTGGGACAGGGGCTATGGCTACACCTTC. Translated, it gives CATSDWDRGYGYTF.

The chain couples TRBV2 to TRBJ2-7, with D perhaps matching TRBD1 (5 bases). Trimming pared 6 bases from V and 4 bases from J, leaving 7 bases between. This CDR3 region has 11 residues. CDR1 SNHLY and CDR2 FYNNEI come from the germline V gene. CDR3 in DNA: TGTGCCAGCAGAAAGGGGTACGAGCAGTACTTC. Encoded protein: CASRKGYEQYF. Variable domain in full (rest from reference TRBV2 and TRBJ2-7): EPEVTQTPSHQVTQMGQEVILRCVPISNHLYFYWYRQILGQKVEFLVSFYNNEISEKSEIFDDQFSVERPDGSNFTLKIRSTKLEDSAMYFCASRKGYEQYFGPGTRLTVT.

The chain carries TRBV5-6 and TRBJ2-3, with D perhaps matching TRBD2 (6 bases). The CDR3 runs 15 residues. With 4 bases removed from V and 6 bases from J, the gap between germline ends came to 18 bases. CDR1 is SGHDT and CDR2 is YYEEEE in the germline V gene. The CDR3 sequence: CASSKRAGLGDTQYF. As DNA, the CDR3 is TGTGCCAGCAGCAAACGGGCGGGGCTTGGCGATACGCAGTATTTT.

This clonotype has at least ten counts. The CDR3 DNA is TGCAGTGCCCAGGGTGCGACCCAGTACTTC. Protein sequence: CSAQGATQYF. This sequence joins TRBV20-1 and TRBJ2-5; D perhaps matches TRBD1 (5 bases). Between the trimmed V and J ends, which lost 6 bases and 7 bases, there was a span of 9 bases. Per the germline V gene, CDR1 is DFQATT and CDR2 is SNEGSKA (reference sequence). The length of the CDR3 is 10 residues.